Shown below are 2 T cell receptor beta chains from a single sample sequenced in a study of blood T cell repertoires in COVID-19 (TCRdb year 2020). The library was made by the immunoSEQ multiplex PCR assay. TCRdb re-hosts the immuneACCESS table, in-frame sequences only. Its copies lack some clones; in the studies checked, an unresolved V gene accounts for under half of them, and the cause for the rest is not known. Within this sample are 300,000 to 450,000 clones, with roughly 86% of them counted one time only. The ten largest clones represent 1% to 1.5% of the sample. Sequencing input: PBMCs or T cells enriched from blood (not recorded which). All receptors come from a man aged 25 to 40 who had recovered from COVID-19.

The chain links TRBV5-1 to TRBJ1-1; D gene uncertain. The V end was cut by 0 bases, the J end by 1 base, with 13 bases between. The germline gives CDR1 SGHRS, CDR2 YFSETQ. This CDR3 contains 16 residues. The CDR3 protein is CASSLDFSLRNTEAFF. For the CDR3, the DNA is TGCGCCAGCAGCTTGGATTTTAGTTTGCGGAACACTGAAGCTTTCTTT.

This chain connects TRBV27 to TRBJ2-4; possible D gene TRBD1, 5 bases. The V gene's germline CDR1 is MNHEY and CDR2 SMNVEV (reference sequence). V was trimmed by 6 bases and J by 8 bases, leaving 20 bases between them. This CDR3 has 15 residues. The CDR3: CASSPSVGERDIQYF. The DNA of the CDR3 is TGTGCCAGCAGCCCTTCGGTAGGGGAAAGGGACATTCAGTACTTC.